The rows below give T cell receptor beta chains drawn from one sample of a study of vaccination and CD4 T cells after COVID-19. MiXCR was run by TCRdb on the PCR reads, yielding one entry per CDR3 protein. The sample holds 6,500 to 8,500 distinct CDR3 sequences; 30% to 40% are singletons and the top ten take around 19%. Their recognized antigens are unknown. The sample was CD4+ T cells from blood, cultured in vitro. These receptors were taken from a human donor in good health. Each CDR3 is given with its conserved first and last residue. A D gene is named only where the DNA matches it firmly. Size tells how often a clone was seen (once, few, many) or the class of an expanded clone, and some rows leave it out.

D gene	V gene	J gene	clone size	CDR3 protein	CDR3 DNA
NA	TRBV4-1	TRBJ2-2	NA	CASSQDGVSGYTVGELFF	TGCGCCAGCAGCCAAGATGGGGTGAGCGGGTACACCGTCGGGGAGCTGTTTTTT
TRBD1	TRBV27	TRBJ1-1	NA	CASSSTIGGRAFF	TGTGCCAGCAGTTCCACCATAGGGGGCCGAGCTTTCTTT
NA	TRBV19	TRBJ2-5	NA	CASSDQTKETQYF	TGTGCCAGTAGTGACCAAACAAAAGAGACCCAGTACTTC
TRBD1	TRBV9	TRBJ1-1	once	CASSVDPTGQGRPEAFF	TGTGCCAGCAGCGTAGACCCCACGGGACAGGGTAGGCCTGAAGCTTTCTTT
NA	TRBV19	TRBJ1-1	few	CASSRQSSEAFF	TGTGCCAGTAGTAGACAGAGCTCTGAAGCTTTCTTT
NA	TRBV15	TRBJ2-5	few	CATSARLAGETQYF	TGTGCCACCAGCGCCCGCCTGGCGGGGGAGACCCAGTACTTC
NA	TRBV20-1	TRBJ1-5	NA	CSARDPESNQPQHF	TGCAGTGCTAGAGATCCAGAATCCAATCAGCCCCAGCATTTT
NA	TRBV6-1	TRBJ2-5	NA	CASSNRDSPSETQYF	TGTGCCAGCAGTAATAGGGACTCTCCCTCGGAGACCCAGTACTTC
TRBD1	TRBV29-1	TRBJ1-1	NA	CSVWRGGDNTEAFF	TGCAGCGTTTGGAGAGGGGGCGATAACACTGAAGCTTTCTTT
NA	TRBV10-3	TRBJ2-2	few	CAISGGLPQGSGELFF	TGTGCCATCAGTGGAGGACTGCCCCAAGGCTCCGGGGAGCTGTTTTTT
NA	TRBV12-3/TRBV12-4	TRBJ1-1	NA	CASSLFRGSRDF	TGTGCCAGCAGTTTATTTAGGGGGAGCCGAGACTTT
NA	TRBV7-2	TRBJ2-2	NA	CASSARQGLGGELFF	TGTGCCAGCAGCGCCCGCCAGGGGTTAGGCGGGGAGCTGTTTTTT
NA	TRBV7-2	TRBJ2-5	few	CASSLVETQYF	TGTGCCAGCAGCTTAGTGGAGACCCAGTACTTC
NA	TRBV19	TRBJ1-3	NA	CASSEHLGNTIYF	TGTGCCAGTAGTGAACACCTCGGAAACACCATATATTTT